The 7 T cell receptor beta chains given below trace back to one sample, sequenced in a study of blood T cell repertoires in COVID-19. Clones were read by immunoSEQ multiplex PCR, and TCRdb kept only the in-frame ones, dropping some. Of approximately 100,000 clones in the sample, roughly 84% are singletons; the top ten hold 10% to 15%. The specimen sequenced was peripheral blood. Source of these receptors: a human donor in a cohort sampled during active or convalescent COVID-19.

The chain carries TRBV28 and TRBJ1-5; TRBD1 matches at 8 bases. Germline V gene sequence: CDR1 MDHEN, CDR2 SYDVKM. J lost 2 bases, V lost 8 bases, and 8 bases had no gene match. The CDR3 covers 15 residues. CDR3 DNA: TGTGCCAGCCAGGGGGCAACAGGGGGCAATCAGCCCCAGCATTTT. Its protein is CASQGATGGNQPQHF.

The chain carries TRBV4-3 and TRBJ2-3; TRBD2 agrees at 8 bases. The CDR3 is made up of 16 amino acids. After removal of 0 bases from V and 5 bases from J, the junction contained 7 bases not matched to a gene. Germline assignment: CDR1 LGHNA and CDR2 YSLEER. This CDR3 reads CASSQDRGSGGDTQYF. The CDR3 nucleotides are TGCGCCAGCAGCCAAGATCGGGGGAGCGGGGGAGATACGCAGTATTTT.

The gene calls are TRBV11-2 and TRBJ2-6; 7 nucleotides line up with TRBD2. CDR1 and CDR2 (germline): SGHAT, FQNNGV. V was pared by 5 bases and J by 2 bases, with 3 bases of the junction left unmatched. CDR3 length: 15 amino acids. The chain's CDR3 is CASSPRGAGANVLTF. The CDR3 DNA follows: TGTGCCAGCAGCCCACGGGGGGCTGGGGCCAACGTCCTGACTTTC.

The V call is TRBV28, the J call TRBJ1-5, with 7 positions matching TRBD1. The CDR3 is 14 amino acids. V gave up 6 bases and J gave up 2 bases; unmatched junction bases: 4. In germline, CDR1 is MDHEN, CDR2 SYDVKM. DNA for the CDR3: TGTGCCAGCAGGACCGGGACAGGCAATCAGCCCCAGCATTTT. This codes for CASRTGTGNQPQHF. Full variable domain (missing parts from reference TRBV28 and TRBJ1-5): DVKVTQSSRYLVKRTGEKVFLECVQDMDHENMFWYRQDPGLGLRLIYFSYDVKMKEKGDIPEGYSVSREKKERFSLILESASTNQTSMYLCASRTGTGNQPQHFGDGTRLSIL.

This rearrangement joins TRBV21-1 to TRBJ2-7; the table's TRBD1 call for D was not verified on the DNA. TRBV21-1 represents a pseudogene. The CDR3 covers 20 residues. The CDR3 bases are TGTGCCAGCAGCTCTATACCCCCCCACAGGGGGCCGACACCCCCCTACGAGCAGTACTTC. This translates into CASSSIPPHRGPTPPYEQYF.

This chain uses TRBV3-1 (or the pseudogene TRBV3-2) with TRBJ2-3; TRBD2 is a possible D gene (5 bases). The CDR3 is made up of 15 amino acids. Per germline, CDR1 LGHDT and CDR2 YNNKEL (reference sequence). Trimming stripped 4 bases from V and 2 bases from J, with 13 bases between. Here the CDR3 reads CASSLSDSNTDTQYF. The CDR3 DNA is TGTGCCAGCAGCCTGTCGGACTCGAACACAGATACGCAGTATTTT.

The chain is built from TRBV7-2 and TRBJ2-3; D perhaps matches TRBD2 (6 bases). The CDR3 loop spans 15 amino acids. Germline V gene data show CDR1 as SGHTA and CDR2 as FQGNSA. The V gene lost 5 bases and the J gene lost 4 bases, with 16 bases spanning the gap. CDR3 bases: TGTGCCAGCAGCCCTACCGGAGGGTTGGCAGATACGCAGTATTTT. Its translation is CASSPTGGLADTQYF. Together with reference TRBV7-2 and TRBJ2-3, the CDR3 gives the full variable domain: GAGVSQSPSNKVTEKGKDVELRCDPISGHTALYWYRQSLGQGLEFLIYFQGNSAPDKSGLPSDRFSAERTGGSVSTLTIQRTQQEDSAVYLCASSPTGGLADTQYFGPGTRLTVL.